The clone carrying this T cell receptor (beta chain) was detected a few times. As yet, its antigen is unknown. A read error may explain this, as a much larger clone is one base away. This sample was included in a study of blood T cells in healthy people across ages. Per sample, no less than 5.5 micrograms of total RNA were extracted. Study outcomes and limitations: Any changes in expanded clonotypes were possibly confounded, as donor CMV status remained unknown. In long-lived donors, naive CD4+ cell counts and diversity exceeded those of aged donors. TCR beta diversity correlated strongly with naive T cell percentage.

Primed by a sample-barcoded 5' primer and a J-beta primer mix, a second PCR proceeded for about 6 to 11 cycles. A single record per CDR3 protein comes from TCRdb applying MiXCR to the 5' RACE reads. This sample yields 980,000 or so distinct CDR3 sequences, of which roughly 43% are seen a single time; around 15% belongs to the top ten. This CDR3 is built from 18 residues. Germline V gene lookup returns CDR1 MNHEY and CDR2 SVGEGT. V was clipped by 0 bases and J by 0 bases; unmatched bases: 8. This sequence joins TRBV6-2 or TRBV6-3 and TRBJ2-1; 7 bases align to TRBD2. Sequenced input: blood. The TCR sequence derives from a man aged 25-40 years in good health. This CDR3 is CASSYSTSARSSYNEQFF. CDR3 nucleotides: TGTGCCAGCAGTTACTCCACTAGCGCCCGGAGCTCCTACAATGAGCAGTTCTTC.